A single TCR beta chain is shown here with its context. Its antigen remains unknown. This record belongs to a study of OX40 agonist ivuxolimab in advanced cancers. About the research overall: Patients in dose escalation had liver, melanoma, kidney or head and neck cancers. Among those enrolled, mean age was approximately 60 years (range 23 to 79) and 82.7% were male.

Sequencing used immunoSEQ multiplex PCR; TCRdb keeps in-frame clones, though not all of them. The sample gives about 73,000 clones, around nine tenths of which show up once; around 0.5% is in the top ten. Findings of the study overall: Patients who responded partially at 0.1-3.0 mg/kg showed clonal expansion ranking among the lowest.

Trimming stripped 0 bases from V and 7 bases from J, with 10 bases between. The germline V gene has CDR1 LGHNA and CDR2 YSLEER. The CDR3 sequence is 13 residues long. The source material was CD4+ or CD8+ T cells sorted from blood, sampled in a trial of the OX40 agonist ivuxolimab. The rearrangement links TRBV4-3 to TRBJ2-7; D not resolved. This receptor was obtained from an adult with an advanced solid tumor such as melanoma, head and neck, liver or kidney cancer. The CDR3 sequence is CASSQDERLEQYF. In DNA form, the CDR3 reads TGCGCCAGCAGCCAAGATGAGAGGCTTGAGCAGTACTTC.